These 29 T cell receptor beta chains share one sample of origin, sequenced in a study of tumor-infiltrating lymphocytes in primary liver carcinoma. Unsorted bulk tissue of roughly 17-33 mg yielded co-extracted RNA and DNA. TCR beta cDNA was prepared out of around 460 ng total RNA by means of a constant-region primer. For TCR beta, libraries were produced by three nested multiplex PCR rounds using slightly modified ARM-PCR. Each of the first two PCR rounds ran approximately 11 cycles with TRBV1-TRBV30 forward and C-beta reverse primers. TCRdb ran MiXCR on the multiplex PCR reads and lists one entry per CDR3 protein. The sample comprises approximately 45,000 distinct CDR3 sequences, roughly 73% of which are singletons, and around 40% rests with the top ten. Material: tumor-adjacent normal liver tissue. The receptor source for this set is a woman aged 25 to 45 with primary liver carcinoma and hepatitis B virus infection.

This clonotype qualifies as medium-sized. The chain employs TRBV11-2 and TRBJ1-1; D gene unclear. CDR1 is SGHAT and CDR2 is FQNNGV in the germline V gene. This CDR3 is built from 14 residues. V was cut by 2 bases and J by 2 bases, with 9 bases left in between. The CDR3 spells CASSLNQGNTEAFF. CDR3 nucleotide sequence: TGTGCCAGCAGCTTAAACCAAGGTAACACTGAAGCTTTCTTT.

A word on this clonotype: The junction shows a germline mismatch at one end, possibly a read error. The rearrangement joins TRBV5-6 to TRBJ1-3; a possible D gene is TRBD1 (5 bases). Germline lookup yields CDR1 SGHDT and CDR2 YYEEEE. This CDR3 comprises 16 residues. The CDR3 coding sequence is TGTGCCAGCAGCTTCTCGGGACCGACCTCTGGAGACACCATATATTTT. This translates into CASSFSGPTSGDTIYF.

A remark on this clonotype: The junction differs from germline at one of its ends, possibly a read error. This sequence joins TRBV10-3 and TRBJ2-5, with no clear D. This CDR3 has 15 amino acids. Germline V gives CDR1 ENHRY, CDR2 SYGVKD. Here the CDR3 DNA reads TGTGCCATCTGTGAGTCGGCTGCCAGACAAGAGACCCAGTACTTC. Amino acid sequence: CAICESAARQETQYF.

This clonotype was detected many times. With a much larger clone just one base away, this may be a read error. In DNA form, the CDR3 reads TGTGCCAGCACACCTGGACAGGGAGGCTACGAGCGGTACTTC. It yields the protein CASTPGQGGYERYF. This sequence joins TRBV6-1 and TRBJ2-7, with 8 bases aligning to TRBD1. CDR1 is MNHNS, CDR2 SASEGT, per germline. The CDR3 has 14 residues.

This clonotype was seen once. Compared with germline, one end of the junction differs, possibly owing to a read error. V and J are TRBV7-3 and TRBJ2-5; TRBD2 matches at 11 bases. This CDR3 is built from 15 residues. The germline gives CDR1 SGHTA, CDR2 FQGTGA. For the CDR3, the DNA is TGTGCTAGCAGCTCAACTAGCGGGAGTAAAGAGACCCAGTACTTC. It codes for CASSSTSGSKETQYF.

This clonotype was seen many times. The chain employs TRBV7-8 and TRBJ1-1, with 9 bases that match TRBD1. Trimming at V came to 3 bases and at J to 4 bases, leaving 0 bases not matched to a gene. The CDR3 extends over 13 amino acids. CDR1 SGHVS and CDR2 FQNEAQ come from the germline V gene. CDR3 in amino acids: CASSLTGGTEAFF. CDR3 in DNA: TGTGCCAGCAGCTTGACAGGGGGCACTGAAGCTTTCTTT.

This clonotype was seen only a few times. This may come from a read error, since a much larger clone is one base off. The chain couples TRBV5-1 to TRBJ1-6; D remains ambiguous. Germline assignment: CDR1 SGHRS and CDR2 YFSETQ. The V gene lost 0 bases and the J gene lost 11 bases, with 9 bases spanning the gap. The CDR3 is 13 residues long. DNA for the CDR3: TGCGCCAGCAGCTTGGTGGAGGGTACACCCCTCCACTTT. Translated, it gives CASSLVEGTPLHF.

On this clonotype: Because it lacks the conserved phenylalanine or tryptophan at the end, this CDR3 is likely a read error. This chain links TRBV11-2 with TRBJ1-2; D may be TRBD1 (6 bases). This CDR3 is 14 amino acids long. Germline CDR1 SGHAT, CDR2 FQNNGV. In DNA form, the CDR3 reads TGTGCCAGCAGCTTGGACAGAACTAAGTATGACTACACCTTA. It yields the protein CASSLDRTKYDYTL.

V usage is TRBV28 and J usage is TRBJ2-7, with 7 bases that match TRBD2. The V gene end was trimmed by 6 bases and the J gene end by 7 bases; junction bases not matched to a gene: 15. The CDR3 extends over 15 amino acids. Germline CDR1 MDHEN, CDR2 SYDVKM. CDR3 region: CASRTATSWTTEQYF. In nucleotides, the CDR3 is TGTGCCAGCAGGACAGCGACTAGCTGGACTACAGAGCAGTACTTC. The variable domain in full, with the rest retrieved from reference TRBV28 and TRBJ2-7, is DVKVTQSSRYLVKRTGEKVFLECVQDMDHENMFWYRQDPGLGLRLIYFSYDVKMKEKGDIPEGYSVSREKKERFSLILESASTNQTSMYLCASRTATSWTTEQYFGPGTRLTVT.

The chain couples TRBV5-6 to TRBJ2-6, with a possible D match to TRBD1 (6 bases). V was trimmed by 8 bases and J by 9 bases, leaving 27 bases between them. The CDR3 runs 17 residues. The germline gives CDR1 SGHDT, CDR2 YYEEEE. Here the CDR3 DNA reads TGTGCCAGTAGCCAGGACAGCAGCTTCTCTGGGTACAACGTCCTGACTTTC. Translating gives CASSQDSSFSGYNVLTF.

This clonotype was picked up a small number of times. A read error is possible here, since a much larger clone lies one base away. CDR3: CASSSRTRGNQPQHF. CDR3 nucleotide sequence: TGTGCCAGCAGTTCGAGGACAAGGGGCAATCAGCCCCAGCATTTT. This sequence joins TRBV28 and TRBJ1-5, with D maybe TRBD1 (5 bases). The CDR3 contains 15 residues. Germline CDR1 MDHEN, CDR2 SYDVKM. V was trimmed by 4 bases and J by 2 bases, leaving 12 bases between them.

Worth noting for this clonotype: Since a much larger clone is just one base distant, this may be a read error. The chain uses TRBV28 and TRBJ1-2, with a weak D call TRBD1 (5 bases). The CDR3 has 13 amino acids. Trimming pared 2 bases from V and 8 bases from J, leaving 12 bases between. Per the germline V gene, CDR1 is MDHEN and CDR2 is SYDVKM. DNA for the CDR3: TGTGCCAGCAGTTTAGGGACCTATAGGGGCTACACCTTC. Protein product: CASSLGTYRGYTF.

This sequence joins TRBV28 and TRBJ2-2; perhaps TRBD1 as D (6 bases). V was pared by 9 bases and J by 9 bases, with 17 bases between. The germline CDR1 and CDR2 sequences are MDHEN and SYDVKM. The CDR3 extends over 13 amino acids. CDR3 region: CASEKGGARELFF. The CDR3 DNA follows: TGTGCCAGTGAGAAAGGGGGAGCCCGGGAGCTGTTTTTT.

The CDR3 DNA sequence: TGTGCCAGCAGGTGGACTAGCGCCCGAGGCACCGAAGAGCTGTTTTTT. Translation: CASRWTSARGTEELFF. The J gene is TRBJ2-2, the V gene TRBV6-5; TRBD2 matches 9 bases. V was pared by 6 bases and J by 11 bases, with 16 bases of the junction left unmatched. CDR1 is MNHEY, CDR2 SVGAGI, per germline. The CDR3 runs 16 residues.

Details on this clonotype: The conserved final phenylalanine or tryptophan is absent from the CDR3, which likely points to a read error. The V call is TRBV13, the J call TRBJ2-3; D unclear. Germline V lookup: CDR1 PRHDT, CDR2 FYEKMQ (reference sequence). The CDR3 loop spans 13 amino acids. The CDR3 region is CASSIGSTDTQYL. The DNA of the CDR3 is TGTGCCAGCAGCATAGGTTCAACAGATACGCAGTATCTT.

This clonotype was detected a few times. CDR3 amino acids: CASSLDRHTTDTQYF. The CDR3 bases are TGTGCCAGCAGCTTAGATCGACATACTACAGATACGCAGTATTTT. The rearrangement links TRBV11-3 to TRBJ2-3; no firm D call. This CDR3 has 15 residues. Germline values: CDR1 SGHNT, CDR2 YENEEA. Trimming removed 0 bases from V and 3 bases from J, with 10 bases in between. The whole variable domain, remainder taken from reference TRBV11-3 and TRBJ2-3, is EAGVVQSPRYKIIEKKQPVAFWCNPISGHNTLYWYLQNLGQGPELLIRYENEEAVDDSQLPKDRFSAERLKGVDSTLKIQPAELGDSAVYLCASSLDRHTTDTQYFGPGTRLTVL.

There are a few counts of this clonotype. A read error may produce the germline difference seen at one junction end. The V and J genes are TRBV6-5 and TRBJ1-2; 8 nucleotides agree with TRBD1. The CDR3 has 14 residues. The germline V gene encodes CDR1 MNHEY and CDR2 SVGAGI. The CDR3 DNA follows: TGTACCAGCAGTTATAACGGACAGGGTAGCGACTACACCTTC. Translated, it gives CTSSYNGQGSDYTF.

Comments on this clonotype: One end of the junction varies from germline; a read error may be responsible. V is TRBV29-1 and J is TRBJ1-1; the D gene is possibly TRBD1 (5 bases). Germline V gene sequence: CDR1 SQVTM, CDR2 ANQGSEA. The CDR3 has 13 residues. CDR3 nucleotide sequence: TGTAGCTTTAGGACAAGAGGGGACACTGAAGCTTTCTTT. It yields the protein CSFRTRGDTEAFF.

With respect to this clonotype: A junction end diverges from the germline sequence, so it may reflect a read error. The J gene is TRBJ2-6, the V gene TRBV12-3 or TRBV12-4; 9 bases fit TRBD1. This CDR3 contains 20 residues. The CDR3 DNA follows: TGTGCTAGCAGCTTAAAGGGGAGGACAGGGGTCCGCTCTGGGGCCAACCTCCTGACTTTC. Protein product: CASSLKGRTGVRSGANLLTF.

Notes on this clonotype: At one boundary the junction diverges from the germline segment, which might be a read error. The rearrangement links TRBV5-4 to TRBJ2-2, with 9 bases lining up with TRBD2. CDR1 SGHNT and CDR2 YYREEE come from the germline V gene (reference sequence). This CDR3 is 15 amino acids long. The CDR3 DNA reads TGTGCCAACAACTCCATGGCGGGAGGGCCCGGCGAGCTGTTTTTT. This encodes CANNSMAGGPGELFF.

This chain links TRBV11-2 with TRBJ1-2; D unresolved. CDR1 and CDR2 (germline): SGHAT, FQNNGV. The CDR3 totals 16 residues. The CDR3 coding sequence is TGTGCTGGCAGCTTAAACTCTCAGACTGTGAATTATGGCTACACCTTC. Translating gives CAGSLNSQTVNYGYTF.

This clonotype was picked up one time. One end of the junction varies from germline; a read error may be responsible. V is TRBV12-3 or TRBV12-4 and J is TRBJ2-6; 8 positions agree with TRBD1. This CDR3 has 20 residues. For the CDR3, the DNA is TGTGCCAGCAGCTTAAAGGGGAGGACAGGGATCCGCTCTGGGGCTAACGTCCTGACTTTC. This codes for CASSLKGRTGIRSGANVLTF.

Concerning this clonotype: As the CDR3 is not closed by the conserved phenylalanine or tryptophan, this likely results from a read error. J is TRBJ2-5 and V is TRBV11-2, with 8 bases aligning to TRBD1. The CDR3 is 16 residues long. The germline CDR1 and CDR2 sequences are SGHAT and FQNNGV. The CDR3 bases are TGTGCCATCAGCACAAAAACAGGGGGTGCGAAAGAGACCCAGTACTAC. Translated, it gives CAISTKTGGAKETQYY.

Regarding this clonotype: A read error may produce the germline difference seen at one junction end. The chain combines TRBV29-1 with TRBJ1-2; a weak D match, TRBD1 (6 bases). The CDR3 length is 14 residues. Per germline, CDR1 SQVTM and CDR2 ANQGSEA. The CDR3, as DNA: TGCAGCATTGTTAGGACAGTGAACTTGGGTGGCTACACTTTC. It is translated as CSIVRTVNLGGYTF.

This clonotype appeared a few times. The chain has TRBV20-1 and TRBJ1-1, with D unresolved. The CDR3 spans 13 residues. V shed 3 bases and J shed 3 bases, with 11 bases lying between them. Germline values: CDR1 DFQATT, CDR2 SNEGSKA (reference sequence). The CDR3 loop reads CSASSGYDTEAFF. CDR3 nucleotide sequence: TGCAGTGCTAGTTCCGGGTACGACACTGAAGCTTTCTTT.

This clonotype was found many times. DNA of the CDR3: TGTGCCAGCAGCCAAAGAGGGCCACGGCAGGGTCCAGGGGACGAAAACATTCAGTACTTC. Encoded protein: CASSQRGPRQGPGDENIQYF. The V and J genes are TRBV4-2 and TRBJ2-4, with a tentative D call TRBD1 (6 bases). V was clipped by 2 bases and J by 5 bases, with 28 bases between them. Germline-derived CDR1 and CDR2 are LGHNA and YNFKEQ. This CDR3 has 20 residues.

Points on this clonotype: Germline and junction disagree at one end, which may indicate a read error. The chain couples TRBV5-6 to TRBJ2-2; D might be TRBD2 (5 bases). CDR3 length: 15 amino acids. Germline V lookup: CDR1 SGHDT, CDR2 YYEEEE. CDR3 loop: CDSSLASRVTGVLFF. The DNA for the CDR3 is TGTGACAGCAGCTTGGCATCCAGAGTCACCGGGGTCCTGTTTTTT.

This clonotype was counted a few times. Just one base apart from a much larger clone, this may be a read error. V and J are TRBV6-6 and TRBJ2-1; D call uncertain. This CDR3 comprises 17 residues. Germline V CDR1 and CDR2: MNHNY, SVGAGI (reference sequence). The DNA of the CDR3 is TGTGCCAGCAGTTACCCGAGGCGTCAGAGCCCCTACAATGAGCAGTCCTTC. Residues: CASSYPRRQSPYNEQSF.

As to this clonotype: One junction end disagrees with the germline gene, perhaps due to a read error. The J gene is TRBJ2-5, the V gene TRBV12-3 or TRBV12-4; D unclear. The CDR3 spans 14 residues. The CDR3 loop is CASSLSGSQEIQYF. DNA of the CDR3: TGTGCCAGCAGTTTGTCAGGCTCACAAGAGATCCAGTACTTC.